These T cell receptor beta chains were read from a single sample in a study of blood T cell repertoires in COVID-19. Clones were read by immunoSEQ multiplex PCR, and TCRdb kept only the in-frame ones, dropping some. The sample contains 95,000 to 150,000 clones, less than 75% of which appear only once. Specimen: peripheral blood. The receptors here all came from a human donor with acute or convalescent COVID-19. The donor label of this sample is uncertain. Each CDR3 is given with its conserved first and last residue. The D gene is left open where the match is weak. Clone size is stated in some rows and not others, as once, few, many or a class when expanded.

v_gene	abundance	len	j_gene	d_gene	CDR3aa	CDR3nt
TRBV12-3/TRBV12-4	NA	13	TRBJ2-3	TRBD1	CASSNTGADTQYF	TGTGCCAGCAGCAATACAGGGGCAGATACGCAGTATTTT
TRBV28	NA	13	TRBJ1-2	NA	CASRRPPVEGYTF	TGTGCCAGCAGACGACCTCCAGTGGAGGGCTACACCTTC
TRBV28	NA	13	TRBJ1-6	NA	CAGGLSYNSPLHF	TGTGCCGGCGGGCTCTCCTATAATTCACCCCTCCACTTT
TRBV19	NA	15	TRBJ2-3	TRBD1	CASTRQGLVTDTQYF	TGTGCCAGTACCAGACAGGGTTTAGTCACAGATACGCAGTATTTT
TRBV2	NA	12	TRBJ1-2	TRBD1	CASLTGGYGYTF	TGTGCCAGTCTGACAGGGGGCTATGGCTACACCTTC
TRBV20-1	NA	15	TRBJ2-3	TRBD1	CSASPWDRGTDTQYF	TGCAGTGCTAGTCCCTGGGACAGGGGGACAGATACGCAGTATTTT
TRBV30	NA	13	TRBJ2-3	NA	CASTGKAGHTQYF	TGTGCCTCCACTGGGAAGGCGGGACATACGCAGTATTTT
TRBV29-1	NA	14	TRBJ1-2	NA	CSVEHSSFVNGYTF	TGCAGCGTTGAACACTCCTCCTTCGTTAATGGCTACACCTTC
TRBV28	NA	14	TRBJ2-1	TRBD1	CASIVDRGRNEQFF	TGTGCCAGCATCGTCGACAGGGGGCGAAATGAGCAGTTCTTC
TRBV21-1	few	15	TRBJ1-6	NA	CASSCKGQTNSPLHF	TGTGCCAGCTCTTGTAAGGGGCAAACTAATTCACCCCTCCACTTT
TRBV30	NA	15	TRBJ1-2	NA	CAWSVKTGFNYGYTF	TGTGCCTGGAGTGTAAAGACAGGATTTAACTATGGCTACACCTTC
TRBV2	few	18	TRBJ1-1	TRBD1	CASSDQTGGISANTEAFF	TGTGCCAGCAGTGATCAGACAGGGGGAATCTCGGCGAACACTGAAGCTTTCTTT
TRBV7-3	NA	15	TRBJ2-7	TRBD2	CASSISGGSSYEQYF	TGTGCCAGCAGCATTAGCGGGGGGAGCTCCTACGAGCAGTACTTC
TRBV3-1/TRBV3-2	few	18	TRBJ2-2	TRBD2	CASSQDLLLAGGPGELFF	TGTGCCAGCAGCCAAGATTTGTTGCTAGCGGGGGGTCCCGGGGAGCTGTTTTTT
TRBV5-6	NA	16	TRBJ1-6	NA	CASSPPPGESYSPLHF	TGTGCCAGCAGCCCCCCCCCGGGAGAGAGTTATTCACCCCTCCACTTT
TRBV12-5	NA	14	TRBJ1-5	NA	CASGLYRDNQPQHF	TGTGCTAGTGGTTTGTACAGGGACAATCAGCCCCAGCATTTT
TRBV5-1	NA	15	TRBJ2-4	TRBD1	CASSTGQGTVNIQYF	TGCGCCAGCAGCACGGGACAGGGTACCGTTAACATTCAGTACTTC
TRBV12-5	NA	14	TRBJ2-4	NA	CASGGGWDKNIQYF	TGTGCTAGTGGGGGCGGGTGGGACAAAAACATTCAGTACTTC
TRBV5-1	NA	18	TRBJ2-1	TRBD2	CASSLKLAGGLTNNEQFF	TGCGCCAGCAGCTTGAAACTAGCGGGGGGGCTTACGAACAATGAGCAGTTCTTC
TRBV28	medium-sized	14	TRBJ2-3	TRBD1	CASSPDRGPDTQYF	TGTGCCAGCAGTCCGGACAGGGGTCCAGATACGCAGTATTTT
TRBV19	NA	14	TRBJ1-5	NA	CASSTLGEVRPQHF	TGTGCCAGTAGTACCCTAGGGGAGGTTAGGCCCCAGCATTTT
TRBV5-4	NA	14	TRBJ2-3	TRBD1	CASSLQGAIDTQYF	TGTGCCAGCAGCCTGCAGGGGGCAATAGATACGCAGTATTTT
TRBV11-2	NA	16	TRBJ1-3	TRBD1	CASSRGTAFPGNTIYF	TGTGCCAGCAGCAGGGGGACAGCCTTTCCTGGAAACACCATATATTTT
TRBV30	once	13	TRBJ2-3	NA	CAWTPAVTDTQYF	TGTGCCTGGACCCCAGCGGTCACAGATACGCAGTATTTT
TRBV24-1	NA	15	TRBJ1-1	TRBD1	CATSDRQGPNTEAFF	TGTGCCACCAGTGATAGACAGGGACCCAACACTGAAGCTTTCTTT
TRBV2	NA	12	TRBJ2-1	NA	CASSLTRNEQFF	TGTGCCAGCAGTTTGACTAGAAATGAGCAGTTCTTC
TRBV7-2	NA	15	TRBJ2-2	NA	CASSPTSRGTGELFF	TGTGCCAGCAGTCCGACGTCCAGGGGCACCGGGGAGCTGTTTTTT
TRBV12-2	NA	14	TRBJ2-1	NA	CASRLASPYNEQFF	TGTGCAAGTCGCTTAGCAAGCCCATACAATGAGCAGTTCTTC
TRBV3-1/TRBV3-2	NA	13	TRBJ1-2	NA	CASSLTANYGYTF	TGTGCCAGCAGCCTAACAGCTAACTATGGCTACACCTTC
TRBV6-5	NA	13	TRBJ1-6	NA	CASSYGSNSPLHF	TGTGCCAGCAGTTACGGCTCGAATTCACCCCTCCACTTT
TRBV7-2	NA	16	TRBJ2-7	TRBD2	CASSALAGRSSYEQYF	TGTGCCAGCAGCGCACTAGCGGGGCGCAGCTCCTACGAGCAGTACTTC
TRBV3-1/TRBV3-2	NA	14	TRBJ1-1	NA	CASSQWGVNTEAFF	TGTGCCAGCAGCCAGTGGGGGGTTAACACTGAAGCTTTCTTT
TRBV7-9	NA	17	TRBJ1-4	NA	CASSSRGSTTTNEKLFF	TGTGCCAGCAGCTCTAGGGGCAGCACCACAACTAATGAAAAACTGTTTTTT
TRBV5-1	NA	13	TRBJ2-3	NA	CASSLTGPDTQYF	TGCGCCAGCAGCTTAACAGGGCCAGATACGCAGTATTTT
TRBV10-2	NA	14	TRBJ1-5	NA	CASSDSHSNQPQHF	TGCGCCAGCAGTGACAGTCATAGCAATCAGCCCCAGCATTTT
TRBV7-2	NA	16	TRBJ2-2	TRBD1	CASSLGQGAAFGELFF	TGTGCCAGCAGCTTGGGACAGGGGGCCGCTTTTGGGGAGCTGTTTTTT
TRBV9	once	15	TRBJ2-2	TRBD1	CASSGRDSITGELFF	TGTGCCAGCAGCGGCCGGGACAGCATCACCGGGGAGCTGTTTTTT
TRBV5-1	NA	13	TRBJ2-7	NA	CASSLGGEREQYF	TGCGCCAGCAGCTTGGGTGGCGAGCGGGAGCAGTACTTC
TRBV6-5	NA	15	TRBJ2-3	TRBD2	CASRSPGTRKDTQYF	TGTGCCAGCAGATCCCCCGGGACTAGAAAGGATACGCAGTATTTT
TRBV5-1	few	12	TRBJ2-3	NA	CASSVQGDTQYF	TGCGCCAGCAGCGTACAGGGAGATACGCAGTATTTT
TRBV4-1	NA	15	TRBJ1-5	NA	CASSRGREINQPQHF	TGCGCCAGCAGCCGCGGCCGGGAGATCAATCAGCCCCAGCATTTT
TRBV6-1	NA	13	TRBJ1-1	TRBD1	CASSELYRGLAFF	TGTGCCAGCAGTGAATTGTACAGGGGGCTAGCTTTCTTT
TRBV12-3/TRBV12-4	NA	13	TRBJ2-2	NA	CASSLLMGGRLFF	TGTGCCAGCAGTTTGCTGATGGGGGGTCGGCTGTTTTTT
TRBV2	NA	12	TRBJ2-1	NA	CASRETANEQFF	TGTGCCAGCAGGGAGACAGCCAATGAGCAGTTCTTC
TRBV7-9	once	15	TRBJ2-1	TRBD2	CASSLGSGVGNEQFF	TGTGCCAGCAGCTTAGGTAGCGGGGTAGGAAATGAGCAGTTCTTC
TRBV5-1	NA	12	TRBJ2-1	NA	CASRIGYNEQFF	TGCGCCAGCAGAATCGGCTACAATGAGCAGTTCTTC
TRBV6-1	NA	14	TRBJ1-2	NA	CASRPGASNYGYTF	TGTGCCAGCAGACCTGGAGCTTCTAACTATGGCTACACCTTC
TRBV7-8	NA	14	TRBJ1-5	NA	CASSFQGYNQPQHF	TGTGCCAGCAGCTTTCAGGGCTACAATCAGCCCCAGCATTTT
TRBV12-5	NA	14	TRBJ2-7	NA	CASGGGAGSMEQYF	TGTGCTAGTGGGGGTGGGGCCGGGAGTATGGAGCAGTACTTC